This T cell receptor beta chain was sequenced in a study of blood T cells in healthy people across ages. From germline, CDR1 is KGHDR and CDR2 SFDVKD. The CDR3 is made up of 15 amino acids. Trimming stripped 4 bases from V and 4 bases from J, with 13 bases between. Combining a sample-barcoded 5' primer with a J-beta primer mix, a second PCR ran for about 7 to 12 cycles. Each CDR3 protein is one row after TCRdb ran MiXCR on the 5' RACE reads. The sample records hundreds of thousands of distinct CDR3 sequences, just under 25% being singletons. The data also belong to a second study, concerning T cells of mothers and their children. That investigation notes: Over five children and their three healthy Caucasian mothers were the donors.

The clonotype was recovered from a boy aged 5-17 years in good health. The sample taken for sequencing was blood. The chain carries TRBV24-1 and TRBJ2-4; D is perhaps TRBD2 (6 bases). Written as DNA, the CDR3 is TGTGCCACCAGTGACCCAGGGACTTGGAAAAACATTCAGTACTTC. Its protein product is CATSDPGTWKNIQYF.